What follows are 28 T cell receptor beta chains derived from one specimen sequenced in a study of CD8 T cells in ankylosing spondylitis. One entry per CDR3 protein, called by TCRdb with MiXCR from the 5' RACE reads. Of 350,000 to 450,000 distinct CDR3 sequences listed, 20% to 25% are singletons. Specimen: blood, either unsorted or a sorted T cell fraction (not recorded which). These receptors originate from a male donor with ankylosing spondylitis or in good health (not recorded which).

The V call is TRBV12-3 or TRBV12-4, the J call TRBJ2-5, with 7 bases identical to TRBD1. The CDR3 length is 14 residues. The J segment lost 5 bases and the V segment lost 5 bases, leaving 8 bases of the junction unmatched. This CDR3 reads CASSPKTGYETQYF. The CDR3, as DNA: TGTGCCAGCAGTCCGAAGACAGGGTATGAGACCCAGTACTTC.

This chain links TRBV5-4 with TRBJ1-1; tentative D call: TRBD1 (5 bases). The CDR3 is 13 amino acids. Between the trimmed V and J ends, which lost 3 bases and 4 bases, there was a span of 10 bases. Looked up from germline, CDR1 is SGHNT and CDR2 is YYREEE (reference sequence). This CDR3 is CASSWGEGTEAFF. CDR3 nucleotides: TGTGCCAGCAGCTGGGGGGAGGGCACTGAAGCTTTCTTT.

This clonotype was detected many times. The rearrangement links TRBV20-1 to TRBJ2-7; TRBD2 matches at 8 bases. V dropped 3 bases and J dropped 3; count of bases not matched to a gene: 7. This CDR3 comprises 14 residues. Germline V gene sequence: CDR1 DFQATT, CDR2 SNEGSKA (reference sequence). The DNA for the CDR3 is TGCAGTGCTAGTCCGCGGGGGGCCCGCTACGAGCAGTACTTC. As protein: CSASPRGARYEQYF.

This clonotype has a handful of counts. The rearrangement joins TRBV4-1 to TRBJ1-1; D gene uncertain. With 3 bases removed from V and 1 base from J, the gap between germline ends came to 6 bases. This CDR3 comprises 13 residues. Germline V CDR1 and CDR2: MGHRA, YSYEKL. The CDR3 sequence: CASSQERNTEAFF. CDR3 DNA sequence: TGCGCCAGCAGCCAGGAGAGGAACACTGAAGCTTTCTTT.

The chain uses TRBV7-9 and TRBJ2-1, with D unresolved. V lost 1 base, J lost 3 bases, and 13 bases lay in between. There are 16 residues in the CDR3. CDR1 SEHNR and CDR2 FQNEAQ come from the germline V gene (reference sequence). CDR3 loop: CASSLGPRSSYNEQFF. Written as DNA, the CDR3 is TGTGCCAGCAGCTTAGGGCCCCGGTCCAGCTACAATGAGCAGTTCTTC.

This clonotype has just one count. V and J are TRBV5-4 and TRBJ2-5; TRBD2 is a possible D gene (5 bases). From germline, CDR1 is SGHNT and CDR2 YYREEE (reference sequence). The length of the CDR3 is 14 residues. Deletions cut 2 bases from V and 1 base from J, with 9 bases between. The CDR3 DNA sequence: TGTGCCAGCAGCTTCCGGGAATCCCAAGAGACCCAGTACTTC. Encoded protein: CASSFRESQETQYF.

The CDR3 DNA reads as TGTGCCAGCAGTGATACTGGCTTTCACACCGGGGAGCTGTTTTTT. This translates into CASSDTGFHTGELFF. The chain couples TRBV6-1 to TRBJ2-2; D uncertain. The ends were cut back, 3 bases at V and 3 bases at J, with 11 bases in the middle. CDR1 is MNHNS and CDR2 is SASEGT in the germline V gene. The CDR3 length is 15 residues.

V is TRBV29-1 and J is TRBJ1-2, with unresolved D. The CDR3 consists of 13 residues. The germline CDR1 and CDR2 sequences are SQVTM and ANQGSEA. The germline V and J ends were trimmed by 7 bases and 0 bases, with 12 bases remaining between them. The CDR3 here is CSARTLANYGYTF. As DNA, the CDR3 is TGCAGCGCTCGAACACTCGCTAACTATGGCTACACCTTC.

The rearrangement joins TRBV15 to TRBJ2-3, with 8 bases aligning to TRBD2. Germline V gives CDR1 LNHNV, CDR2 YYDKDF (reference sequence). V was pared by 4 bases and J by 4 bases, with 4 bases of the junction left unmatched. There are 14 residues in the CDR3. The CDR3 DNA sequence: TGTGCCACCAGCACCCGGGGGGGCCCAGATACGCAGTATTTT. As protein: CATSTRGGPDTQYF.

V usage is TRBV10-3 and J usage is TRBJ2-2, with D possibly being TRBD1 (6 bases). Germline lookup yields CDR1 ENHRY and CDR2 SYGVKD. The CDR3 consists of 15 residues. V gave up 5 bases and J gave up 4 bases, with 14 bases separating them. DNA of the CDR3: TGTGCCATCAGTTCATTGGACAGTGGCACCGGGGAGCTGTTTTTT. Translation: CAISSLDSGTGELFF.

The J gene is TRBJ2-7, the V gene TRBV7-8, with D perhaps TRBD1 (5 bases). This CDR3 is 14 amino acids long. The ends were cut back, 5 bases at V and 3 bases at J, with 14 bases in the middle. Germline V gene data show CDR1 as SGHVS and CDR2 as FQNEAQ. CDR3 sequence (DNA): TGTGCCAGCAGCCCCGACGTGGGGCTCTACGAGCAGTACTTC. Amino acids: CASSPDVGLYEQYF.

V and J are TRBV7-8 and TRBJ2-7, with a weak D call TRBD1 (6 bases). The CDR3 consists of 16 residues. Germline values: CDR1 SGHVS, CDR2 FQNEAQ. The ends were cut back, 5 bases at V and 0 bases at J, with 17 bases in the middle. The CDR3 sequence: CASSPLPRTASYEQYF. The CDR3 DNA reads TGTGCCAGCAGCCCTCTCCCCCGGACAGCCTCCTACGAGCAGTACTTC.

This clonotype has more than one count but fewer than ten. This CDR3 reads CAIGQASRDNEQFF. CDR3 nucleotides: TGTGCCATCGGGCAGGCTTCTAGGGACAATGAGCAGTTCTTC. This sequence joins TRBV10-3 and TRBJ2-1, with no clear D. The CDR3 loop spans 14 amino acids. Germline CDR1 is ENHRY and CDR2 is SYGVKD. V gave up 8 bases and J gave up 5 bases, with 16 bases separating them.

This clonotype was seen only a few times. The J gene is TRBJ1-2, the V gene TRBV12-3 or TRBV12-4, with 7 bases that match TRBD1. V dropped 3 bases and J dropped 0; count of bases not matched to a gene: 4. This CDR3 is 15 amino acids long. The CDR3 region is CASSFTGDANYGYTF. In DNA form, the CDR3 reads TGTGCCAGCAGTTTTACAGGGGATGCTAACTATGGCTACACCTTC.

This clonotype appeared many times. This chain joins TRBV28 and TRBJ1-6, with unresolved D. Trimming removed 2 bases from V and 6 bases from J, with 14 bases in between. The CDR3 is 16 amino acids. Germline CDR1 MDHEN, CDR2 SYDVKM. CDR3 sequence: CASSLIGPTGNSPLHF. The DNA of the CDR3 is TGTGCCAGCAGTTTAATTGGACCCACGGGTAATTCACCCCTCCACTTT.

The rearrangement uses TRBV2 and TRBJ2-2; 9 bases align to TRBD1. Germline lookup yields CDR1 SNHLY and CDR2 FYNNEI. The CDR3 is 19 residues long. V shed 3 bases and J 3 bases; nucleotides not matched to a gene: 14. For the CDR3, the DNA is TGTGCCAGCAGTGAGTCAGACAGGGGGGGCCCAATGGACACCGGGGAGCTGTTTTTT. Translated: CASSESDRGGPMDTGELFF.

The chain combines TRBV4-1 with TRBJ2-3; 7 bases map to TRBD2. J was trimmed by 0 bases and V by 2 bases; bases with no gene match: 5. Looked up from germline, CDR1 is MGHRA and CDR2 is YSYEKL. The CDR3 length is 16 residues. CDR3 DNA: TGCGCCAGCAGCCAAACGGGGGGACCTAGCACAGATACGCAGTATTTT. It codes for CASSQTGGPSTDTQYF.

The chain joins TRBV7-9 to TRBJ2-5; D is perhaps TRBD2 (6 bases). The germline CDR1 and CDR2 sequences are SEHNR and FQNEAQ (reference sequence). V shed 3 bases and J shed 6 bases, with 11 bases lying between them. The CDR3 is 13 residues long. This chain's CDR3 is CASSLGLQQTQYF. CDR3 nucleotides: TGTGCCAGCAGCTTGGGACTTCAGCAGACCCAGTACTTC.

This clonotype appeared a few times. This chain connects TRBV6-5 to TRBJ2-7, with 8 bases lining up with TRBD2. V shed 0 bases and J 2 bases; nucleotides not matched to a gene: 12. Germline CDR1 is MNHEY and CDR2 is SVGAGI. The CDR3 has 18 amino acids. The CDR3 loop reads CASSYSLMGGGPPYEQYF. The CDR3 nucleotides are TGTGCCAGCAGTTACTCATTGATGGGCGGGGGGCCCCCCTACGAGCAGTACTTC.

This clonotype has at least ten counts. This chain connects TRBV20-1 to TRBJ2-7; TRBD2 matches at 7 bases. Germline values: CDR1 DFQATT, CDR2 SNEGSKA (reference sequence). Losses at the gene ends were 3 bases for V and 0 bases for J; bases not matched to a gene: 2. The length of the CDR3 is 13 residues. The CDR3 DNA follows: TGCAGTGCTAGCGGGGGGTTCTCCTACGAGCAGTACTTC. Translation gives CSASGGFSYEQYF.

The table lists this clonotype with a few counts. In DNA, the CDR3 is TGCAGCGTTGAACCCCAGGGGGCGGATCTGGATGGCTACACCTTC. This gives the protein CSVEPQGADLDGYTF. This chain joins TRBV29-1 and TRBJ1-2, with 8 bases matching TRBD1. CDR1 and CDR2 (germline): SQVTM, ANQGSEA. V lost 2 bases to trimming and J lost 6 bases; unmatched junction nucleotides: 11. CDR3 length equals 15 residues.

This clonotype was seen more than once but under ten times. The chain carries TRBV7-8 and TRBJ2-3; D could derive from TRBD1 or TRBD2 (5 bases each). Trimming cost V 5 bases and J 0 bases, with 18 bases left between them. From germline, CDR1 is SGHVS and CDR2 FQNEAQ. CDR3 length: 17 amino acids. CDR3 nucleotide sequence: TGTGCCAGCAGCCCGCGAGGTGGGGACCAAAGCACAGATACGCAGTATTTT. Translation gives CASSPRGGDQSTDTQYF.

Details on this clonotype: Just one base apart from a much larger clone, this may be a read error. The chain is built from TRBV10-3 and TRBJ1-5; no definite D call. The CDR3 is 13 amino acids. Germline CDR1 reads ENHRY; CDR2 reads SYGVKD. Trimming removed 8 bases from V and 2 bases from J, with 10 bases in between. The CDR3 nucleotides read TGTGCCATCTCTCGGGATGGCAATCAGCCCCAGCATTTT. This sequence encodes CAISRDGNQPQHF.

This clonotype was counted between two and nine times. The chain uses TRBV5-4 and TRBJ2-1; 11 bases agree with TRBD2. Germline V CDR1 and CDR2: SGHNT, YYREEE (reference sequence). This CDR3 region has 16 residues. Trimming at V came to 0 bases and at J to 3 bases, leaving 2 bases not matched to a gene. The CDR3 loop is CASSLDLAGGYNEQFF. The DNA for the CDR3 is TGTGCCAGCAGCTTGGATCTAGCGGGGGGCTACAATGAGCAGTTCTTC. Full variable domain (remainder filled in from reference TRBV5-4 and TRBJ2-1): ETGVTQSPTHLIKTRGQQVTLRCSSQSGHNTVSWYQQALGQGPQFIFQYYREEENGRGNFPPRFSGLQFPNYSSELNVNALELDDSALYLCASSLDLAGGYNEQFFGPGTRLTVL.

The chain recombines TRBV12-3 or TRBV12-4 with TRBJ2-7, with D perhaps matching TRBD2 (6 bases). The CDR3 is 15 residues long. V shed 0 bases and J shed 1 base, with 10 bases lying between them. The DNA for the CDR3 is TGTGCCAGCAGTTTAGCGCTGGGGACTTCCTACGAGCAGTACTTC. Translation: CASSLALGTSYEQYF.

Many counts were recorded for this clonotype. The chain recombines TRBV12-3 or TRBV12-4 with TRBJ2-5; 8 bases map to TRBD2. The CDR3 is 14 residues long. The V gene end was trimmed by 6 bases and the J gene end by 5 bases; junction bases not matched to a gene: 8. For the CDR3, the DNA is TGTGCCAGCAGCCCCACGGGGGGGGAGGAGACCCAGTACTTC. Protein sequence: CASSPTGGEETQYF.

In its sample, this clonotype was seen a few times. This chain joins TRBV28 and TRBJ2-2, with TRBD1 matching 8 bases. There are 14 residues in the CDR3. Unmatched junction bases numbered 5, after V lost 4 bases and J lost 7 bases. Germline CDR1 MDHEN, CDR2 SYDVKM. CDR3 amino acids: CASSWTGTGGELFF. The CDR3 DNA is TGTGCCAGCAGTTGGACAGGGACTGGCGGGGAGCTGTTTTTT.

The V gene is TRBV6-1, the J gene TRBJ2-7, with 9 bases matching TRBD1. The trim removed 8 bases at V and 3 bases at J, leaving 8 bases unmatched. The CDR3 sequence is 14 residues long. From germline, CDR1 is MNHNS and CDR2 SASEGT. The CDR3: CASSIRDRVYEQYF. The CDR3 DNA sequence: TGTGCCAGCTCCATACGGGACAGGGTCTACGAGCAGTACTTC.